This passage covers 27 T cell receptor beta chains from one sample sequenced in a study of shared clonotypes between healthy human individuals. Only in-frame clones appear in the TCRdb table, and some are missing; sequencing was by immunoSEQ multiplex PCR. The sample records 2 million to 2.5 million clones, more than 80% being singletons. Sequenced material: naive CD4+ T cells from PBMCs. Subset here: CD45RA+ positively selected. These receptors were taken from a young man in good health. Some clones in this sample may be carry-over from other donors' samples.

V is TRBV23-1 and J is TRBJ2-5; tentative D call: TRBD1 (5 bases). TRBV23-1 is annotated as an ORF whose role is uncertain. V gave up 4 bases and J gave up 2 bases, with 14 bases separating them. The CDR3 extends over 15 amino acids. The CDR3 DNA reads as TGCGCCAGCAGTCTAAGGGCGACAGAGCAAGAGACCCAGTACTTC. It yields the protein CASSLRATEQETQYF.

DNA for the CDR3: TGCAGCGTTGTCCTAGCGCCTTGGAATGAGCAGTTCTTC. Its translation is CSVVLAPWNEQFF. The rearrangement joins TRBV29-1 to TRBJ2-1; TRBD2 is a possible D gene (6 bases). The V gene lost 4 bases and the J gene lost 7 bases, with 14 bases spanning the gap. Germline V gives CDR1 SQVTM, CDR2 ANQGSEA. The CDR3 spans 13 residues.

The chain combines TRBV7-8 with TRBJ2-1; D call uncertain. CDR3 length equals 17 residues. The germline V and J ends were trimmed by 5 bases and 0 bases, with 17 bases remaining between them. Germline V CDR1 and CDR2: SGHVS, FQNEAQ. The CDR3 DNA reads as TGTGCCAGCAGCGCGCGATCTCGCGAGTACTCCTACAATGAGCAGTTCTTC. It is translated as CASSARSREYSYNEQFF.

This rearrangement joins TRBV4-1 to TRBJ2-7; the match to TRBD2 covers 9 bases. The trim removed 4 bases at V and 5 bases at J, leaving 9 bases unmatched. The CDR3 is made up of 15 amino acids. Germline values: CDR1 MGHRA, CDR2 YSYEKL. The CDR3 here is CASSRGSGSGHEQYF. Written as DNA, the CDR3 is TGCGCCAGCAGCCGAGGTAGCGGGAGTGGCCACGAGCAGTACTTC.

This chain connects TRBV7-3 to TRBJ2-1, with 9 positions matching TRBD2. In germline, CDR1 is SGHTA, CDR2 FQGTGA. There are 15 residues in the CDR3. The ends lost 5 bases at V and 4 bases at J; junction bases unmatched: 6. Written as DNA, the CDR3 is TGTGCCAGCAGCATTAGCGGGAGCCAGTACAATGAGCAGTTCTTC. Its protein is CASSISGSQYNEQFF. The whole variable domain, remainder taken from reference TRBV7-3 and TRBJ2-1, is GAGVSQTPSNKVTEKGKYVELRCDPISGHTALYWYRQSLGQGPEFLIYFQGTGAADDSGLPNDRFFAVRPEGSVSTLKIQRTERGDSAVYLCASSISGSQYNEQFFGPGTRLTVL.

The chain employs TRBV25-1 and TRBJ2-1, with TRBD2 as a possible D gene (6 bases). Germline loops: CDR1 MGHDK, CDR2 SYGVNS. CDR3 size: 15 residues. Trimming took off 6 bases at V and 1 base at J, with 13 bases between the two ends. The CDR3 bases are TGTGCCAGCAGCCCCCGCGGGGTGTCCTACAATGAGCAGTTCTTC. This gives the protein CASSPRGVSYNEQFF. Using reference TRBV25-1 and TRBJ2-1 for the parts outside the CDR3, the full variable domain is EADIYQTPRYLVIGTGKKITLECSQTMGHDKMYWYQQDPGMELHLIHYSYGVNSTEKGDLSSESTVSRIRTEHFPLTLESARPSHTSQYLCASSPRGVSYNEQFFGPGTRLTVL.

J is TRBJ2-1 and V is TRBV5-6; D may be TRBD1 or TRBD2 (6 bases each). V was cut by 0 bases and J by 6 bases, with 16 bases left in between. This CDR3 has 16 residues. The germline gives CDR1 SGHDT, CDR2 YYEEEE. The CDR3 bases are TGTGCCAGCAGCTTGGTAGGGGACAACGGGGGCAATGAGCAGTTCTTC. It codes for CASSLVGDNGGNEQFF.

The sample holds one count of this clone. The V and J genes are TRBV5-1 and TRBJ2-5; 9 nucleotides match TRBD2. Germline trimming cut 0 bases from V and 7 bases from J; bases unmatched to any gene: 7. Germline V gives CDR1 SGHRS, CDR2 YFSETQ. This CDR3 spans 15 amino acids. The CDR3 bases are TGCGCCAGCAGCTTGGCCGGGGCGGGAGGGCTGACCCAGTACTTC. Its translation is CASSLAGAGGLTQYF.

The chain links TRBV7-2 to TRBJ2-7, with D possibly matching TRBD1 (5 bases). The CDR3 sequence is 15 residues long. V lost 0 bases and J lost 6, with 15 bases in between. The V gene's germline CDR1 is SGHTA and CDR2 FQGNSA. The CDR3, as DNA: TGTGCCAGCAGCTTAGCCCCAGGAGCAGGGCTCGAGCAGTACTTC. The encoded protein is CASSLAPGAGLEQYF.

On this clone: The same CDR3 also results from other DNA sequences found in this sample. The rearrangement joins TRBV6-1 to TRBJ2-7; D possibly uses TRBD1 or TRBD2 (5 bases each). Germline V gene data show CDR1 as MNHNS and CDR2 as SASEGT. CDR3 size: 13 residues. V lost 3 bases to trimming and J lost 3 bases, with 9 bases between them. The CDR3 region is CASSEGTSYEQYF. CDR3 DNA: TGTGCCAGCAGTGAGGGGACCAGCTACGAGCAGTACTTC.

The chain carries TRBV18 and TRBJ2-1; 12 bases agree with TRBD2. The CDR3 totals 16 residues. Looked up from germline, CDR1 is KGHSH and CDR2 is LQKENI. Trimming cost V 3 bases and J 4 bases; bases outside gene matches: 4. CDR3 nucleotides: TGTGCCAGCTCACCTAGACTAGCGGGGGAATACAATGAGCAGTTCTTC. Its protein is CASSPRLAGEYNEQFF.

This clone was detected only a few times. This chain uses TRBV5-1 with TRBJ1-1, with TRBD1 matching 8 bases. Germline assignment: CDR1 SGHRS and CDR2 YFSETQ. This CDR3 spans 16 amino acids. V was clipped by 2 bases and J by 4 bases; unmatched bases: 10. The CDR3 DNA is TGCGCCAGCAGCTTCCCACCGAATGGACAGGGCACTGAAGCTTTCTTT. It translates to CASSFPPNGQGTEAFF.

The CDR3: CASSSSTGSYEQYF. For the CDR3, the DNA is TGTGCCAGCAGCTCCTCGACAGGATCCTACGAGCAGTACTTC. V usage is TRBV11-3 and J usage is TRBJ2-7; D may be TRBD1 (6 bases). CDR3 length: 14 residues. The V and J ends lost 4 bases and 1 base respectively, with 11 bases between them. Per the germline V gene, CDR1 is SGHNT and CDR2 is YENEEA.

Worth noting for this clone: This CDR3 is also generated by other DNA sequences in the sample. The genes are TRBV11-2 and TRBJ2-7; 7 positions agree with TRBD1. CDR1 and CDR2 from the germline V gene are SGHAT and FQNNGV. V lost 2 bases and J lost 0; bases outside the gene matches: 1. CDR3 size: 14 residues. The CDR3 here is CASSLRTGSYEQYF. For the CDR3, the DNA is TGTGCCAGCAGCTTACGGACAGGCTCCTACGAGCAGTACTTC. The full variable domain, with the rest looked up from reference TRBV11-2 and TRBJ2-7, is EAGVAQSPRYKIIEKRQSVAFWCNPISGHATLYWYQQILGQGPKLLIQFQNNGVVDDSQLPKDRFSAERLKGVDSTLKIQPAKLEDSAVYLCASSLRTGSYEQYFGPGTRLTVT.

V is TRBV19 and J is TRBJ1-1, with D possibly being TRBD1 (5 bases). Germline CDR1 is LNHDA and CDR2 is SQIVND (reference sequence). This CDR3 is 14 amino acids long. V was pared by 6 bases and J by 8 bases, with 19 bases between. CDR3 DNA sequence: TGTGCCAGTAGGAGGGGACCCCAAACGACGGAAGCTTTCTTT. This codes for CASRRGPQTTEAFF.

This clone came up a few times. Other DNA sequences from this sample encode an identical CDR3 as well. This rearrangement joins TRBV20-1 to TRBJ2-1; D possibly matches TRBD1 or TRBD2 (5 bases each). The CDR3 has 11 residues. V was shortened by 3 bases and J by 9 bases, with 9 bases between the two germline ends. Germline V CDR1 and CDR2: DFQATT, SNEGSKA (reference sequence). The CDR3 nucleotides are TGCAGTGCTAGGGGGGTTGGTGAGCAGTTCTTC. It codes for CSARGVGEQFF.

The CDR3 DNA reads TGTGCCAGCTCAGGACTAGCGGGAGAGATCGGTTTCCGCGAGCAGTTCTTC. This gives the protein CASSGLAGEIGFREQFF. This sequence joins TRBV7-3 and TRBJ2-1; TRBD2 agrees at 13 bases. Unmatched junction bases numbered 17, after V lost 8 bases and J lost 10 bases. CDR3 length: 17 amino acids. Per germline, CDR1 SGHTA and CDR2 FQGTGA.

This chain links TRBV2 with TRBJ2-5; D gene uncertain. The CDR3 contains 14 residues. V shed 1 base and J shed 5 bases, with 11 bases lying between them. CDR1 SNHLY and CDR2 FYNNEI come from the germline V gene. CDR3 nucleotides: TGTGCCAGCAGTGAAGAGAGTGTCTGGGAGACCCAGTACTTC. It specifies CASSEESVWETQYF.

Only one count was recorded for this clone. The rearrangement links TRBV28 to TRBJ2-5, with D possibly matching TRBD1 (6 bases). This CDR3 is 15 amino acids long. In germline, CDR1 is MDHEN, CDR2 SYDVKM. Deletions cut 2 bases from V and 4 bases from J, with 14 bases between. The CDR3 region has the DNA TGTGCCAGCAGTTTAGGACAGCCCTACGGAGAGACCCAGTACTTC. Its translation: CASSLGQPYGETQYF.

This clone came up a few times. The chain recombines TRBV9 with TRBJ1-1, with D perhaps TRBD1 (5 bases). The V end was cut by 1 base, the J end by 4 bases, with 11 bases between. Per germline, CDR1 SGDLS and CDR2 YYNGEE. This CDR3 has 14 residues. CDR3 coding DNA: TGTGCCAGCAGCGTAACGCCTCAGGGCACTGAAGCTTTCTTT. Translation: CASSVTPQGTEAFF.

This clone is a singleton in its sample. The chain couples TRBV2 to TRBJ2-2, with 7 bases matching TRBD1. V dropped 6 bases and J dropped 0; count of bases not matched to a gene: 7. In germline, CDR1 is SNHLY, CDR2 FYNNEI. The CDR3 runs to 16 residues. The CDR3 protein is CASRWDSPANTGELFF. CDR3 coding DNA: TGTGCCAGCAGGTGGGACAGTCCTGCGAACACCGGGGAGCTGTTTTTT.

This chain uses TRBV5-1 with TRBJ2-3; 7 nucleotides align to TRBD2. CDR3 length equals 13 residues. V shed 3 bases, J shed 4 bases, and the junction held 2 bases outside the gene matches. Germline CDR1 is SGHRS and CDR2 is YFSETQ. CDR3 nucleotide sequence: TGCGCCAGCAGCTGGGAGGGCGCAGATACGCAGTATTTT. Its translation: CASSWEGADTQYF.

This rearrangement joins TRBV10-3 to TRBJ1-2; D is perhaps TRBD1 (5 bases). The V and J ends lost 8 bases and 2 bases respectively, with 15 bases between them. The CDR3 extends over 14 amino acids. The germline V gene has CDR1 ENHRY and CDR2 SYGVKD. CDR3 nucleotides: TGTGCCATCGGGGCCGGGGCCTTGAACTATGGCTACACCTTC. Encoded protein: CAIGAGALNYGYTF.

V is TRBV15 and J is TRBJ1-2; D is undetermined. The CDR3 loop spans 13 amino acids. Germline values: CDR1 LNHNV, CDR2 YYDKDF (reference sequence). Trimming left V 0 bases short and J 3 bases short, with 5 bases between. The CDR3 DNA reads TGTGCCACCAGCAGAGATCGGGACTATGGCTACACCTTC. Its translation: CATSRDRDYGYTF.

Regarding this clone: This CDR3 is also generated by other DNA sequences in the sample. The chain joins TRBV5-1 to TRBJ2-5, with 12 positions matching TRBD2. The CDR3 sequence is 15 residues long. J was trimmed by 2 bases and V by 2 bases; bases with no gene match: 1. The germline CDR1 and CDR2 sequences are SGHRS and YFSETQ. DNA of the CDR3: TGCGCCAGCAGCTTTCTAGCGGGAGGGCAAGAGACCCAGTACTTC. It specifies CASSFLAGGQETQYF.

With respect to this clone: Other DNA sequences in this specimen translate into the identical CDR3. The V and J genes are TRBV7-9 and TRBJ1-1; D unclear. Between the trimmed V and J ends, which lost 5 bases and 8 bases, there was a span of 12 bases. The CDR3 sequence is 12 residues long. Germline CDR1 SEHNR, CDR2 FQNEAQ (reference sequence). CDR3 in amino acids: CASSLQATEAFF. The CDR3 DNA is TGTGCCAGCAGCCTACAAGCCACCGAAGCTTTCTTT. Variable domain in full (rest from reference TRBV7-9 and TRBJ1-1): DTGVSQNPRHKITKRGQNVTFRCDPISEHNRLYWYRQTLGQGPEFLTYFQNEAQLEKSRLLSDRFSAERPKGSFSTLEIQRTEQGDSAMYLCASSLQATEAFFGQGTRLTVV.

V usage is TRBV28 and J usage is TRBJ1-2; maybe TRBD1 (5 bases). Germline CDR1 reads MDHEN; CDR2 reads SYDVKM. The CDR3 has 13 amino acids. The V and J ends lost 6 bases and 4 bases respectively, with 12 bases between them. The CDR3 nucleotides read TGTGCCAGCAGCGCAGGGACGGTCTATGGCTACACCTTC. Translation gives CASSAGTVYGYTF.